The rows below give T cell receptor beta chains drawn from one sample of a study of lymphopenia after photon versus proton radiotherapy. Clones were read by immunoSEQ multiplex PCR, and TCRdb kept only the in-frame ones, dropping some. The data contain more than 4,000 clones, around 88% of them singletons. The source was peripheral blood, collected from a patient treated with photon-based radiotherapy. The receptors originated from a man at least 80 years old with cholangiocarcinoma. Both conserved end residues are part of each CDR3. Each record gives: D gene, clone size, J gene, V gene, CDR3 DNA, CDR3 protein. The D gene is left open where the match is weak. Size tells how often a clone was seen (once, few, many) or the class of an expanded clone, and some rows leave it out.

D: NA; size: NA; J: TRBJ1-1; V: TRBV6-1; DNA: TGTGCCAGCAGTGTCGCGGGGGGTAAGAACACTGAAGCTTTCTTT; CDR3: CASSVAGGKNTEAFF
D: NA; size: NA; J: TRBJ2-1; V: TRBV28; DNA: TGTGCCAGCAGCACCGGACTTCCCCTTAACTCCTACAATGAGCAGTTCTTC; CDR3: CASSTGLPLNSYNEQFF
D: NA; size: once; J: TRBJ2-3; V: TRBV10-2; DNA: TGCGCCAGCAGCTTTAGAGGGGCCCCGAACACAGATACGCAGTATTTT; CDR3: CASSFRGAPNTDTQYF
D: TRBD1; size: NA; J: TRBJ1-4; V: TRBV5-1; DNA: TGCGCCAGCAGCCCAGGGACAGTCCTTAATGAAAAACTGTTTTTT; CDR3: CASSPGTVLNEKLFF
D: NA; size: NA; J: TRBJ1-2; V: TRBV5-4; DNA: TGTGCCAGCAGCTTGGAGGGTCAGGGGAGACGCTACACCTTC; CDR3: CASSLEGQGRRYTF
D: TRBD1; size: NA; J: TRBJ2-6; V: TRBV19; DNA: TGTGCCAGTAGTATAGCACTGGCAGGGGGCTCTGGGGCCAACGTCCTGACTTTC; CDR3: CASSIALAGGSGANVLTF
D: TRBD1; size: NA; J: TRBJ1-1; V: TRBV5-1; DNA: TGCGCCAGCAGCTGGACAGGGATGAACACTGAAGCTTTCTTT; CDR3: CASSWTGMNTEAFF
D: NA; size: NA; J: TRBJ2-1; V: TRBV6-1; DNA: TGTGCCAGCAGTGAAGGCAGGGTTTCAGCGGGTGAGCAGTTCTTC; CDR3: CASSEGRVSAGEQFF
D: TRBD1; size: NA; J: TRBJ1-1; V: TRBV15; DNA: TGTGCCACCGGACAGGGGGCTCACACTGAAGCTTTCTTT; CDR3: CATGQGAHTEAFF
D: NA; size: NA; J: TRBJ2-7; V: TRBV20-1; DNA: TGCAGCAAGGACGGGACCTACGAGCAGTACTTC; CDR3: CSKDGTYEQYF
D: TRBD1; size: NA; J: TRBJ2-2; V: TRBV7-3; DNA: TGTGCCAGCAGCAGAGGAAGGGGGCACGGGGAGCTGTTTTTT; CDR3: CASSRGRGHGELFF
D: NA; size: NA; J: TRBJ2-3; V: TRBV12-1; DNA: TGTGCCAGCAGCTCCGGACCACAATCGGGACAGGCCTGGTGCACAGATACGCAGTATTTT; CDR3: CASSSGPQSGQAWCTDTQYF
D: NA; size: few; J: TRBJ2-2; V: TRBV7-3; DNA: TGTGCCAGCAGCTCCGTACGGCCGGGGGAGCTGTTTTTT; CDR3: CASSSVRPGELFF
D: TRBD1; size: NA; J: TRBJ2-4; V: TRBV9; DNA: TGTGCCAGCAGCGTAACCGGGGACAGGCCGGAGAACATTCAGTACTTC; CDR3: CASSVTGDRPENIQYF
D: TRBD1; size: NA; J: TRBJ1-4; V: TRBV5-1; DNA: TGCGCCAGCAGCCATGGACAGGGGAATGAAAAACTGTTTTTT; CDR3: CASSHGQGNEKLFF
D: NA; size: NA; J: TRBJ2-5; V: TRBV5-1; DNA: TGCGCCAGCAGCTTGACAGGGTTTCTGGAGACCCAGTACTTC; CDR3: CASSLTGFLETQYF
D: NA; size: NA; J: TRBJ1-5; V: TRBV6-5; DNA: TGTGCCAGCAGCCCACTGACAGGAGGCAAGCAGCATTTT; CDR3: CASSPLTGGKQHF
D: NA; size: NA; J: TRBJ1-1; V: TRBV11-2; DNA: TGTGCCAGCAGCCAGAGCCTGAACACTGAAGCTTTCTTT; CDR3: CASSQSLNTEAFF
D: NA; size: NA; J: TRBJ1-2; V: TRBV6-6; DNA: TGTGCCAGCAGTTTTACAGGGCCGGCTTATGGCTACACCTTC; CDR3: CASSFTGPAYGYTF
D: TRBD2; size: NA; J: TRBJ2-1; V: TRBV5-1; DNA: TGCGCCAGCAGCCAGGGAAGCGGGGGGCTAGAGTTCTTC; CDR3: CASSQGSGGLEFF
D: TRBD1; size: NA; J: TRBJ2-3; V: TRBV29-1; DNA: TGCAGCGTCGAGGGGGGACAGGGGTTCAGCACAGATACGCAGTATTTT; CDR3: CSVEGGQGFSTDTQYF
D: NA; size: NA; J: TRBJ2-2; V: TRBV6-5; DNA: TGTGCCAGCAGTGCCCTTTGGGGCGGGGAGCTGTTTTTT; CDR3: CASSALWGGELFF
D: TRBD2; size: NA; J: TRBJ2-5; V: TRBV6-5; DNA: TGTGCCAGCAGCCCACGGGGACTAGCCGGACAGACCCAGTACTTC; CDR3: CASSPRGLAGQTQYF
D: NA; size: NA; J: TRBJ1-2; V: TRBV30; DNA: TGTGCCTGGAGTCCAACGGAAACTAACTATGGCTACACCTTC; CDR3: CAWSPTETNYGYTF
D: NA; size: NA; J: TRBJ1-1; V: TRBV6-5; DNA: TGTGCCACACGGGTGAACACTGAAGCTTTCTTT; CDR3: CATRVNTEAFF
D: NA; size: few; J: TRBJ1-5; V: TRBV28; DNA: TGTGCCAGCAGGGACAACCTTAGCAATCAGCCCCAGCATTTT; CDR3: CASRDNLSNQPQHF
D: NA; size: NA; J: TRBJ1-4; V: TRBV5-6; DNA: TGTGCCAGCAGCTTCAGGGGAAGTGAAAAACTGTTTTTT; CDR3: CASSFRGSEKLFF
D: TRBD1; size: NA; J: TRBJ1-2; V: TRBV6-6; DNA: TGTGCCAGCAGTCCGTTCGGACAGGGTAACTATGGCTACACCTTC; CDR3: CASSPFGQGNYGYTF
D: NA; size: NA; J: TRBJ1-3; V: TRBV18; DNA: TGTGCCAGCTCACCTTCCGGGACATCTGGAAACACCATATATTTT; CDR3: CASSPSGTSGNTIYF
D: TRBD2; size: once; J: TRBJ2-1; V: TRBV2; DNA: TGTGCCACCTTACTAGCGGGGGTTGAGCAGTTCTTC; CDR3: CATLLAGVEQFF
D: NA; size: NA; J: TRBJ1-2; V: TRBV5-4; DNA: TGTGCCAGCAGCTTGGGTCGTGGCTATGGCTACACCTTC; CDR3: CASSLGRGYGYTF
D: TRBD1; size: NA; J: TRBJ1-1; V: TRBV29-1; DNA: TGCAGCGCTGGACAGGGAGGCATGAACACTGAAGCTTTCTTT; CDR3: CSAGQGGMNTEAFF
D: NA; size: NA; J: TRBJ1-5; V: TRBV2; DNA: TGTGCCAGCAGTCGTCTGTCAGGATTCAATCAGCCCCAGCATTTT; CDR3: CASSRLSGFNQPQHF
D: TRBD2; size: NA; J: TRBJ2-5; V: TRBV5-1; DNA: TGCGCCAGCAGGCGCGGGGGCCAAGAGACCCAGTACTTC; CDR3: CASRRGGQETQYF